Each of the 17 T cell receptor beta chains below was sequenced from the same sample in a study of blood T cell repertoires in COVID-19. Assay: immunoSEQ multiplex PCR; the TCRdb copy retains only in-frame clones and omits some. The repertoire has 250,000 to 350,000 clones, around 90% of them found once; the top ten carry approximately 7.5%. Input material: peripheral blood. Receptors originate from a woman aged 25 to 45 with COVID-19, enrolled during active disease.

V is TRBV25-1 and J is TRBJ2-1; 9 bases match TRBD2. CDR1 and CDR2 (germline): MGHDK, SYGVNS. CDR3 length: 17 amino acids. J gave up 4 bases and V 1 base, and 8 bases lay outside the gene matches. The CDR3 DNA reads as TGTGCCAGCAGTGAATTAGGGTCTAGCGGGATTTACAATGAGCAGTTCTTC. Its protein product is CASSELGSSGIYNEQFF.

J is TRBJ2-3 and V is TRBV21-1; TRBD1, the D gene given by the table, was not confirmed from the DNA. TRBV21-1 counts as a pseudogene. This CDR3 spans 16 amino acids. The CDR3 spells CASSERTGGVVDTQYF. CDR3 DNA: TGTGCCAGCAGCGAAAGGACAGGGGGCGTCGTAGATACGCAGTATTTT.

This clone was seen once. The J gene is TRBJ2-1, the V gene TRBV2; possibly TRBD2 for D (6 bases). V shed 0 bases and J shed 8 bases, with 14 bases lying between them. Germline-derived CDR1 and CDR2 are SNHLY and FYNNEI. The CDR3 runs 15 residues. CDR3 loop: CASSEAGGLLDEQFF. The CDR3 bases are TGTGCCAGCAGTGAAGCGGGAGGCCTTTTGGATGAGCAGTTCTTC.

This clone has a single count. CDR3 sequence reads: CASSQEWQYNSPLHF. For the CDR3, the DNA is TGCGCCAGCAGCCAAGAATGGCAATATAATTCACCCCTCCACTTT. J is TRBJ1-6 and V is TRBV4-1; D remains unclear. Per the germline V gene, CDR1 is MGHRA and CDR2 is YSYEKL. V lost 0 bases and J lost 4, with 7 bases in between. There are 15 residues in the CDR3.

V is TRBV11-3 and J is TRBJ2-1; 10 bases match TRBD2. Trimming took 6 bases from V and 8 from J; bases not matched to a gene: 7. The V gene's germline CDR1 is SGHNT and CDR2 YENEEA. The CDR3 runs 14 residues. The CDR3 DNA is TGTGCCAGCAGTCCTCGGACTAGCGGCCATGAGCAGTTCTTC. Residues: CASSPRTSGHEQFF. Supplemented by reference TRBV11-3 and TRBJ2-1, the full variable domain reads EAGVVQSPRYKIIEKKQPVAFWCNPISGHNTLYWYLQNLGQGPELLIRYENEEAVDDSQLPKDRFSAERLKGVDSTLKIQPAELGDSAVYLCASSPRTSGHEQFFGPGTRLTVL.

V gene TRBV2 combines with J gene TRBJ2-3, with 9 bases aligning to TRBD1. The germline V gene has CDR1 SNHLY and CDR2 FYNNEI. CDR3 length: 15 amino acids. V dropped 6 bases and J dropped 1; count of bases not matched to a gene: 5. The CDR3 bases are TGTGCCAGCAGGGCGGACAGGGGAGGCACAGATACGCAGTATTTT. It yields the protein CASRADRGGTDTQYF.

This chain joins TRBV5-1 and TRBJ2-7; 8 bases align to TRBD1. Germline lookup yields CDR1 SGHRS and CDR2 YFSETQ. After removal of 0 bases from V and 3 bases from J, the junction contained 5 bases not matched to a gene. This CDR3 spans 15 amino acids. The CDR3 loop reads CASSLGPTGVYEQYF. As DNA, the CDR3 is TGCGCCAGCAGCTTGGGTCCGACAGGGGTCTACGAGCAGTACTTC.

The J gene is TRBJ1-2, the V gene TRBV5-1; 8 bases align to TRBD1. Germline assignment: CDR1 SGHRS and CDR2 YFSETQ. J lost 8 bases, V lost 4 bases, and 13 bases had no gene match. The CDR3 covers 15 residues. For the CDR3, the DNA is TGCGCCAGCAGCCCCGGGGCAGGGGGCTGGGAGGGCTACACCTTC. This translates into CASSPGAGGWEGYTF.

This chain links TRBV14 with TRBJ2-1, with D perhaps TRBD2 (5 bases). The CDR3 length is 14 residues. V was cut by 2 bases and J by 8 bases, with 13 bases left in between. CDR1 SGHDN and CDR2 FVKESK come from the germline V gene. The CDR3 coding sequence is TGTGCCAGCAGCCAAAGGGCTAGCCTGGATGAGCAGTTCTTC. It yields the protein CASSQRASLDEQFF.

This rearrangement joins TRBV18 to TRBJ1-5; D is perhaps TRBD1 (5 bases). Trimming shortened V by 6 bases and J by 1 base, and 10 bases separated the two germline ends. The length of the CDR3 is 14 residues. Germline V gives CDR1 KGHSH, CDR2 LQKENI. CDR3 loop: CASSGDSSNQPQHF. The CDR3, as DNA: TGTGCCAGCTCCGGAGACAGCAGCAATCAGCCCCAGCATTTT. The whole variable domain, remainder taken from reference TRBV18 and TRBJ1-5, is NAGVMQNPRHLVRRRGQEARLRCSPMKGHSHVYWYRQLPEEGLKFMVYLQKENIIDESGMPKERFSAEFPKEGPSILRIQQVVRGDSAAYFCASSGDSSNQPQHFGDGTRLSIL.

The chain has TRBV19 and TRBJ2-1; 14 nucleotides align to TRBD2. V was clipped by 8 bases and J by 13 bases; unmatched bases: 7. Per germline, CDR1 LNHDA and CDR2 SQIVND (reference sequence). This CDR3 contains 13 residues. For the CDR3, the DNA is TGTGCCAGTCGGGGAGGGACTAGCGGGAGCCAGTTCTTC. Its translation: CASRGGTSGSQFF.

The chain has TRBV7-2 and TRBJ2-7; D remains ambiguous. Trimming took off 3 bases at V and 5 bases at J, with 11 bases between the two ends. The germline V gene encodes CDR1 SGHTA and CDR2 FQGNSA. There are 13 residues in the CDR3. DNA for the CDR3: TGTGCCAGCAGCTTTCGACAAAAGGACGAGCAGTACTTC. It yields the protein CASSFRQKDEQYF. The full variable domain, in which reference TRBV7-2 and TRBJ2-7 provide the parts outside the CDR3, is GAGVSQSPSNKVTEKGKDVELRCDPISGHTALYWYRQSLGQGLEFLIYFQGNSAPDKSGLPSDRFSAERTGGSVSTLTIQRTQQEDSAVYLCASSFRQKDEQYFGPGTRLTVT.

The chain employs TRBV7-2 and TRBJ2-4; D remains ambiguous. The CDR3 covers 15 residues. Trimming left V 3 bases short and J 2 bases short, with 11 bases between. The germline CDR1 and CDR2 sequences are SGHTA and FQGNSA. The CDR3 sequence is CASSLGWQTKNIQYF. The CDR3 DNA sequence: TGTGCCAGCAGCTTGGGCTGGCAAACCAAAAACATTCAGTACTTC.

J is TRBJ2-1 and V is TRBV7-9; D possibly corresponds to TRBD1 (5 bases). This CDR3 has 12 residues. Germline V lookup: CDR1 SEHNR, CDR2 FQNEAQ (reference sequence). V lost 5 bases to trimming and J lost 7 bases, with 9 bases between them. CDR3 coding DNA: TGTGCCAGCAGCACCCCAGGGAATGAGCAGTTCTTC. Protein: CASSTPGNEQFF.

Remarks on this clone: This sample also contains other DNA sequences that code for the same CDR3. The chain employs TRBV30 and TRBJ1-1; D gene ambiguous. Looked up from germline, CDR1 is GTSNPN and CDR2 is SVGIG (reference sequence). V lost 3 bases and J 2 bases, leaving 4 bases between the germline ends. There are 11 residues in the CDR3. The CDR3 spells CAWSLNTEAFF. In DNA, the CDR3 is TGTGCCTGGAGCCTAAACACTGAAGCTTTCTTT.

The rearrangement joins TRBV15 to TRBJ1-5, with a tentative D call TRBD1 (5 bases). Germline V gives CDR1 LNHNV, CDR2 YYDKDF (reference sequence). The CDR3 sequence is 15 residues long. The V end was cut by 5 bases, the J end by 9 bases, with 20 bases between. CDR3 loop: CATSLDGAQGRPQHF. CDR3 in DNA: TGTGCCACCAGCCTAGACGGAGCTCAGGGTCGGCCCCAGCATTTT.

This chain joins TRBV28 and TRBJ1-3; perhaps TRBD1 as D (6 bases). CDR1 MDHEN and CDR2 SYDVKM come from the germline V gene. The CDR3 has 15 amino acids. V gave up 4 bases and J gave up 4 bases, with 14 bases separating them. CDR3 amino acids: CASSSPLGTGNTIYF. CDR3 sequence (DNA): TGTGCCAGCAGTTCCCCCCTAGGGACAGGAAACACCATATATTTT.